This TCR beta chain was observed in a study of blood T cell repertoires in COVID-19. Germline CDR1 reads MNHEY; CDR2 reads SVGAGI. Trimming stripped 0 bases from V and 6 bases from J, with 9 bases between. This CDR3 has 13 amino acids. Per the authors' pipeline: Estimation of nucleated cell counts relied on the amplification of reference gene primers. Profiling relied on immunoSEQ multiplex PCR, and the TCRdb table lists in-frame clones only, not all of them. For V, J and clone size, that table is used; D and trimming come from the DNA. The data hold about 140,000 clones, with 84% observed a single time.

This TCR came from a woman between 18 and 29 years old who had been exposed to COVID-19. The V and J genes are TRBV6-5 and TRBJ2-7; D call uncertain. Input material: PBMCs or T cells enriched from blood (not recorded which). CDR3 coding DNA: TGTGCCAGCAGTTACTCCGGTTCGGGCGAGCAGTACTTC. It translates to CASSYSGSGEQYF.